The rows below give T cell receptor beta chains drawn from one sample of a study of blood T cell repertoires in COVID-19. Measured with immunoSEQ multiplex PCR; TCRdb has only the in-frame clones, and not every one. This sample has approximately 130,000 clones, with about 85% found just once. Sequenced: peripheral blood. The receptors were gathered from a human donor in a cohort sampled during active COVID-19. Each CDR3 is given with its conserved first and last residue. Fields, in order: D gene, J gene, clone size, V gene, CDR3 protein, CDR3 DNA. The D gene is left open where the match is weak. The size of a clone is reported for some rows only, either as once, few or many, or as a class for expanded clones.

d_call: NA
j_call: TRBJ2-1
clone_size: few
v_call: TRBV6-2/TRBV6-3
cdr3_aa: CASSRVSEQFF
cdr3_nt: TGTGCCAGCAGTCGGGTGAGTGAGCAGTTCTTC

d_call: TRBD1
j_call: TRBJ1-2
clone_size: once
v_call: TRBV19
cdr3_aa: CASSQGAAVANYGYTF
cdr3_nt: TGTGCCAGTAGTCAGGGGGCTGCCGTAGCTAACTATGGCTACACCTTC

d_call: NA
j_call: TRBJ2-1
clone_size: NA
v_call: TRBV27
cdr3_aa: CASSLNPPGPYNEQFF
cdr3_nt: TGTGCCAGCAGTTTAAATCCGCCAGGGCCCTACAATGAGCAGTTCTTC

d_call: TRBD2
j_call: TRBJ2-3
clone_size: NA
v_call: TRBV19
cdr3_aa: CASSIQVAGSDTQYF
cdr3_nt: TGTGCCAGTAGTATTCAGGTAGCGGGGTCAGATACGCAGTATTTT

d_call: TRBD1
j_call: TRBJ2-5
clone_size: NA
v_call: TRBV7-3
cdr3_aa: CASSLTGGNLETQYF
cdr3_nt: TGTGCCAGCAGCTTAACAGGGGGCAACCTGGAGACCCAGTACTTC

d_call: NA
j_call: TRBJ2-5
clone_size: NA
v_call: TRBV6-5
cdr3_aa: CASSYTGEETQYF
cdr3_nt: TGTGCCAGCAGTTACACAGGAGAAGAGACCCAGTACTTC

d_call: NA
j_call: TRBJ1-1
clone_size: NA
v_call: TRBV18
cdr3_aa: CASSPSATRNTEAFF
cdr3_nt: TGTGCCAGCTCACCTAGCGCCACCCGAAACACTGAAGCTTTCTTT

d_call: TRBD1
j_call: TRBJ1-3
clone_size: NA
v_call: TRBV11-2
cdr3_aa: CASSTSTGRLGNTIYF
cdr3_nt: TGTGCCAGCAGCACCTCGACAGGGAGGCTAGGAAACACCATATATTTT

d_call: TRBD1
j_call: TRBJ1-2
clone_size: NA
v_call: TRBV29-1
cdr3_aa: CSVGGQGRYGYTF
cdr3_nt: TGCAGCGTTGGGGGACAGGGTCGGTATGGCTACACCTTC

d_call: NA
j_call: TRBJ1-5
clone_size: NA
v_call: TRBV28
cdr3_aa: CASSSGFQPQHF
cdr3_nt: TGTGCCAGCAGTTCGGGGTTCCAGCCCCAGCATTTT

d_call: TRBD1
j_call: TRBJ1-2
clone_size: NA
v_call: TRBV15
cdr3_aa: CATSRDVVRQGGVYGYTF
cdr3_nt: TGTGCCACCAGCAGAGATGTGGTCCGACAGGGGGGAGTCTATGGCTACACCTTC

d_call: TRBD1
j_call: TRBJ2-5
clone_size: NA
v_call: TRBV5-1
cdr3_aa: CASSPAGTGKQTQYF
cdr3_nt: TGCGCCAGCAGCCCCGCCGGGACAGGGAAACAGACCCAGTACTTC

d_call: TRBD1
j_call: TRBJ1-1
clone_size: once
v_call: TRBV11-3
cdr3_aa: CASSTRQGVAFF
cdr3_nt: TGTGCCAGCAGCACGCGACAGGGAGTGGCTTTCTTT

d_call: NA
j_call: TRBJ1-2
clone_size: NA
v_call: TRBV9
cdr3_aa: CASSVGIGEEANYGYTF
cdr3_nt: TGTGCCAGCAGCGTAGGGATAGGGGAGGAAGCTAACTATGGCTACACCTTC

d_call: TRBD1
j_call: TRBJ1-2
clone_size: NA
v_call: TRBV5-1
cdr3_aa: CASSLETGLSMGYTF
cdr3_nt: TGCGCCAGCAGCTTGGAGACAGGGCTGTCAATGGGCTACACCTTC

d_call: TRBD2
j_call: TRBJ2-5
clone_size: NA
v_call: TRBV13
cdr3_aa: CASSFMVAGVRETQYF
cdr3_nt: TGTGCCAGCAGCTTTATGGTAGCGGGAGTGAGGGAGACCCAGTACTTC

d_call: NA
j_call: TRBJ2-6
clone_size: few
v_call: TRBV19
cdr3_aa: CASSSSSGANVLTF
cdr3_nt: TGTGCCAGTAGTTCATCCTCTGGGGCCAACGTCCTGACTTTC

d_call: NA
j_call: TRBJ2-5
clone_size: NA
v_call: TRBV14
cdr3_aa: CASSQGWPPQETQYF
cdr3_nt: TGTGCCAGCAGCCAAGGCTGGCCGCCCCAAGAGACCCAGTACTTC

d_call: TRBD1
j_call: TRBJ1-5
clone_size: NA
v_call: TRBV24-1
cdr3_aa: CATSDPGTGDNQPQHF
cdr3_nt: TGTGCCACCAGTGACCCTGGGACAGGGGACAATCAGCCCCAGCATTTT

d_call: TRBD1
j_call: TRBJ2-7
clone_size: NA
v_call: TRBV6-5
cdr3_aa: CASRPIGTGLHEQYF
cdr3_nt: TGTGCCAGCAGGCCTATCGGGACAGGGTTGCACGAGCAGTACTTC

d_call: NA
j_call: TRBJ2-1
clone_size: NA
v_call: TRBV6-5
cdr3_aa: CASTRSRGDNEQFF
cdr3_nt: TGTGCCAGCACCCGAAGCAGGGGGGACAATGAGCAGTTCTTC

d_call: NA
j_call: TRBJ2-4
clone_size: few
v_call: TRBV5-1
cdr3_aa: CASSLVGGLLAKNIQYF
cdr3_nt: TGCGCCAGCAGCTTGGTGGGGGGGCTTCTAGCCAAAAACATTCAGTACTTC

d_call: TRBD1
j_call: TRBJ2-3
clone_size: NA
v_call: TRBV2
cdr3_aa: CASGRDRVKDTQYF
cdr3_nt: TGTGCCAGCGGTAGGGACAGGGTGAAAGATACGCAGTATTTT

d_call: NA
j_call: TRBJ1-1
clone_size: few
v_call: TRBV6-5
cdr3_aa: CASSYRQAGMNTEAFF
cdr3_nt: TGTGCCAGCAGTTACCGTCAGGCGGGAATGAACACTGAAGCTTTCTTT

d_call: NA
j_call: TRBJ1-1
clone_size: NA
v_call: TRBV12-3/TRBV12-4
cdr3_aa: CASSRLTGAEAFF
cdr3_nt: TGTGCCAGCAGCCGATTGACAGGCGCTGAAGCTTTCTTT

d_call: TRBD2
j_call: TRBJ2-3
clone_size: NA
v_call: TRBV10-3
cdr3_aa: CAISENRGRNTDTQYF
cdr3_nt: TGTGCCATCAGTGAAAATCGCGGGAGAAACACAGATACGCAGTATTTT

d_call: TRBD2
j_call: TRBJ2-5
clone_size: NA
v_call: TRBV5-1
cdr3_aa: CASSPGIAGGWETQYF
cdr3_nt: TGCGCCAGCAGCCCTGGAATAGCGGGGGGCTGGGAGACCCAGTACTTC

d_call: NA
j_call: TRBJ1-1
clone_size: few
v_call: TRBV9
cdr3_aa: CASSVEWTGGEAFF
cdr3_nt: TGTGCCAGCAGCGTAGAATGGACTGGCGGTGAAGCTTTCTTT

d_call: NA
j_call: TRBJ2-2
clone_size: NA
v_call: TRBV9
cdr3_aa: CASSALQEANTGELFF
cdr3_nt: TGTGCCAGCAGCGCATTACAGGAAGCGAACACCGGGGAGCTGTTTTTT

d_call: TRBD1
j_call: TRBJ1-1
clone_size: NA
v_call: TRBV7-3
cdr3_aa: CASSTEGARTEAFF
cdr3_nt: TGTGCCAGCAGCACGGAGGGGGCTCGGACTGAAGCTTTCTTT

d_call: NA
j_call: TRBJ1-1
clone_size: NA
v_call: TRBV10-1
cdr3_aa: CANCRVEAFF
cdr3_nt: TGCGCCAACTGCAGGGTTGAAGCTTTCTTT

d_call: TRBD1
j_call: TRBJ1-6
clone_size: NA
v_call: TRBV30
cdr3_aa: CAWGTGLNSPLHF
cdr3_nt: TGTGCCTGGGGGACAGGGCTCAATTCACCCCTCCACTTT

d_call: TRBD1
j_call: TRBJ2-5
clone_size: NA
v_call: TRBV5-8
cdr3_aa: CASSTTGLRETQYF
cdr3_nt: TGTGCCAGCAGCACGACAGGGCTTCGGGAGACCCAGTACTTC

d_call: NA
j_call: TRBJ1-2
clone_size: medium-sized
v_call: TRBV29-1
cdr3_aa: CSVLTWGGDGYTF
cdr3_nt: TGCAGCGTCCTCACTTGGGGGGGCGATGGCTACACCTTC

d_call: NA
j_call: TRBJ2-1
clone_size: NA
v_call: TRBV19
cdr3_aa: CASSHSNSWEQFF
cdr3_nt: TGTGCCAGTAGTCATTCCAACAGTTGGGAGCAGTTCTTC